This is a list of T cell receptor beta chains from one sample in a study of cytomegalovirus exposure and HLA in healthy donors. Some clones are missing from TCRdb's copy, which holds only in-frame ones; the method was immunoSEQ multiplex PCR. The sample lists some 120,000 clones, roughly four fifths occurring once. Sample: PBMCs. All receptors derive from a middle-aged woman in good health and CMV-seronegative. The CDR3 runs from the conserved cysteine through the conserved F or W. The order of the fields is D gene, clone size, J gene, V gene, CDR3 protein, CDR3 DNA. D genes are given only for firm matches. Clone size is shown for a subset of rows, as once, few, many or a class of expanded clone.

>TRBD1|NA|TRBJ2-7|TRBV18
CASSLVGTGGEYEQYF
TGTGCCAGCTCACTTGTCGGGACAGGGGGCGAGTACGAGCAGTACTTC
>TRBD2|once|TRBJ2-2|TRBV7-2
CASKEREGHGELFF
TGTGCCAGCAAGGAGCGGGAGGGCCACGGGGAGCTGTTTTTT
>NA|once|TRBJ2-6|TRBV18
CASSPLFSGANVLTF
TGTGCCAGCTCACCGTTATTCTCTGGGGCCAACGTCCTGACTTTC
>NA|NA|TRBJ1-1|TRBV28
CASIQSGDTEAFF
TGTGCCAGCATCCAAAGCGGGGACACTGAAGCTTTCTTT
>NA|NA|TRBJ1-1|TRBV11-2
CASSFSTGSTEAFF
TGTGCCAGCAGCTTCTCAACAGGGTCCACTGAAGCTTTCTTT
>NA|NA|TRBJ1-1|TRBV28
CASSSEWTEAFF
TGTGCCAGCAGTTCGGAGTGGACTGAAGCTTTCTTT
>TRBD2|NA|TRBJ2-7|TRBV28
CASSWGGLYEQYF
TGTGCCAGCAGTTGGGGGGGTTTGTACGAGCAGTACTTC
>NA|NA|TRBJ2-7|TRBV28
CASSFYWSTINYEQYF
TGTGCCAGCAGTTTTTATTGGTCTACCATTAACTACGAGCAGTACTTC
>TRBD2|NA|TRBJ2-7|TRBV6-5
CASTPLAGGWYEQYF
TGTGCCAGCACGCCACTAGCGGGAGGGTGGTACGAGCAGTACTTC
>NA|few|TRBJ1-4|TRBV5-1
CASSPRWTNEKLFF
TGCGCCAGCAGCCCCCGGTGGACTAATGAAAAACTGTTTTTT
>TRBD2|NA|TRBJ2-1|TRBV19
CASSIDSSPTSGGGRNEQFF
TGTGCCAGTAGTATAGATTCCTCTCCGACTAGCGGGGGGGGGAGGAATGAGCAGTTCTTC
>TRBD1|NA|TRBJ1-5|TRBV2
CASSSETGDQPQHF
TGTGCCAGCAGTAGTGAGACAGGGGACCAGCCCCAGCATTTT
>TRBD2|NA|TRBJ2-7|TRBV19
CASSITSGWTYEQYF
TGTGCCAGTAGTATTACTAGCGGTTGGACCTACGAGCAGTACTTC
>TRBD2|NA|TRBJ2-1|TRBV4-2
CASSPRSASGRSSYNEQFF
TGTGCCAGCAGCCCCCGTTCGGCTAGCGGGAGGAGCTCCTACAATGAGCAGTTCTTC
>NA|NA|TRBJ2-7|TRBV10-2
CASSELGRSYEQYF
TGCGCCAGCAGTGAGTTGGGCCGCTCCTACGAGCAGTACTTC
>TRBD2|NA|TRBJ2-5|TRBV5-4
CASSLAGGIQETQYF
TGTGCCAGCAGCTTAGCGGGAGGGATTCAAGAGACCCAGTACTTC
>TRBD1|NA|TRBJ2-4|TRBV28
CASSSYRGRNIQYF
TGTGCCAGCAGTTCCTACAGGGGGCGGAACATTCAGTACTTC
>TRBD1|NA|TRBJ1-1|TRBV19
CASSYGTENTEAFF
TGTGCCAGTAGTTACGGGACAGAAAACACTGAAGCTTTCTTT
>NA|NA|TRBJ2-7|TRBV25-1
CASSEFREIETYEQYF
TGTGCCAGCAGTGAGTTCCGGGAAATCGAGACCTACGAGCAGTACTTC
>NA|medium-sized|TRBJ1-1|TRBV29-1
CSATTVNTEAFF
TGCAGTGCCACCACGGTGAACACTGAAGCTTTCTTT
>TRBD1|NA|TRBJ2-7|TRBV11-2
CASRRTGVAEQYF
TGTGCCAGCAGACGGACAGGGGTGGCCGAGCAGTACTTC
>NA|NA|TRBJ2-2|TRBV18
CASSLNGELFF
TGTGCCAGCTCACTTAACGGGGAGCTGTTTTTT
>NA|NA|TRBJ2-7|TRBV9
CASSPSGGSYEQYF
TGTGCCAGCAGCCCCTCAGGAGGGTCCTACGAGCAGTACTTC
>TRBD1|NA|TRBJ1-4|TRBV5-1
CASSSFTGDEKLFF
TGCGCCAGCAGCTCTTTTACAGGGGATGAAAAACTGTTTTTT
>NA|NA|TRBJ1-4|TRBV28
CASSPRGAATNEKLFF
TGTGCCAGCAGTCCCCGGGGGGCTGCAACTAATGAAAAACTGTTTTTT
>NA|NA|TRBJ1-1|TRBV7-9
CASSRGNTEAFF
TGTGCCAGCAGCCGGGGGAACACTGAAGCTTTCTTT
>NA|NA|TRBJ1-2|TRBV5-6
CASSLRAGDGYTF
TGTGCCAGCAGCTTGCGGGCAGGGGATGGCTACACCTTC
>NA|few|TRBJ1-3|TRBV11-2
CASSQGSPGNTIYF
TGTGCCAGCAGCCAGGGCAGCCCTGGAAACACCATATATTTT
>TRBD1|NA|TRBJ1-2|TRBV27
CASSSHWDSNYGYTF
TGTGCCAGCAGTTCACATTGGGACAGTAACTATGGCTACACCTTC
>TRBD1|NA|TRBJ2-3|TRBV5-1
CASSIGQGVSDTQYF
TGCGCCAGCAGCATAGGACAGGGGGTTTCAGATACGCAGTATTTT
>TRBD2|NA|TRBJ2-4|TRBV11-3
CASSLHGRGAGNIQYF
TGTGCCAGCAGCTTACACGGGAGGGGCGCAGGAAACATTCAGTACTTC
>TRBD2|NA|TRBJ2-1|TRBV5-1
CASSLGATGLAGYNEQFF
TGCGCCAGCAGCTTGGGAGCAACGGGACTAGCGGGCTACAATGAGCAGTTCTTC
>TRBD1|NA|TRBJ1-1|TRBV5-6
CASSPRGGHTEAFF
TGTGCCAGCAGCCCCCGAGGGGGCCACACTGAAGCTTTCTTT
>TRBD1|few|TRBJ1-4|TRBV28
CASSFLTGGFNEKLFF
TGTGCCAGCAGTTTCCTTACAGGGGGCTTTAATGAAAAACTGTTTTTT
>NA|few|TRBJ2-5|TRBV19
CASSQGRGGTQYF
TGTGCCAGTAGTCAGGGACGAGGGGGGACCCAGTACTTC
>TRBD2|NA|TRBJ2-7|TRBV19
CASQLAGGPAYEQYF
TGTGCCAGTCAGCTAGCGGGAGGGCCGGCCTACGAGCAGTACTTC
>TRBD1|NA|TRBJ2-7|TRBV7-6
CASSWDRGNEQYF
TGTGCCAGCAGCTGGGACAGGGGCAACGAGCAGTACTTC
>NA|NA|TRBJ1-1|TRBV7-2
CASSWSRNTEAFF
TGTGCCAGCAGCTGGAGTAGGAACACTGAAGCTTTCTTT
>NA|NA|TRBJ2-3|TRBV28
CASSFQGGSTDTQYF
TGTGCCAGCAGTTTTCAGGGTGGGAGCACAGATACGCAGTATTTT